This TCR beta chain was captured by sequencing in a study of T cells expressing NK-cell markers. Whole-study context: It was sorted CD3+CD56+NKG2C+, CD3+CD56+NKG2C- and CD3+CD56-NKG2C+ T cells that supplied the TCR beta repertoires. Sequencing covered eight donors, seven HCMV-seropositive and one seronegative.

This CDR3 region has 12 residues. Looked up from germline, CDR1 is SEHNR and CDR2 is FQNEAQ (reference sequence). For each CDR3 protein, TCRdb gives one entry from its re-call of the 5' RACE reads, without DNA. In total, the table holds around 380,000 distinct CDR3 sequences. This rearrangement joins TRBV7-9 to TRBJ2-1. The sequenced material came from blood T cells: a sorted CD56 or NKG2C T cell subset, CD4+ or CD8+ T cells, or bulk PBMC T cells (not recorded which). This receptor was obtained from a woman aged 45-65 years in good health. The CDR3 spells CASSLGVTEQFF.